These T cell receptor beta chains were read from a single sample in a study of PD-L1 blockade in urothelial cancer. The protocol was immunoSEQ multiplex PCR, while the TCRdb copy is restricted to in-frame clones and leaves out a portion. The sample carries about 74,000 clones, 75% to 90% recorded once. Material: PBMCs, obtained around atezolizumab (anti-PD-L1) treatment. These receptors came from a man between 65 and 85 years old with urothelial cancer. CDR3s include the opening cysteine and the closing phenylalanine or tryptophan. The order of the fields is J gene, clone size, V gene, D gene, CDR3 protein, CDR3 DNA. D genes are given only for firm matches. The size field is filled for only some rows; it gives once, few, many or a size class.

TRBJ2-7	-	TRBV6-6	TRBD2	CASSSAAGRPYEQYF	TGTGCCAGCAGCTCGGCAGCGGGACGGCCCTACGAGCAGTACTTC
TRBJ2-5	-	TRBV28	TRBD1	CASSFGTGAQETQYF	TGTGCCAGCAGTTTTGGGACAGGGGCCCAAGAGACCCAGTACTTC
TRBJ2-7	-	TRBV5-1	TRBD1	CASSLVTGGRSGEQYF	TGCGCCAGCAGCTTGGTGACAGGGGGAAGGAGCGGCGAGCAGTACTTC
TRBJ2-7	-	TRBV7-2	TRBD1	CASSLIQGTSYEQYF	TGTGCCAGCAGCTTAATACAGGGGACGTCCTACGAGCAGTACTTC
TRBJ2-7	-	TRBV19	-	CASSRLGTWGYEQYF	TGTGCCAGTAGTAGGTTGGGGACATGGGGCTACGAGCAGTACTTC
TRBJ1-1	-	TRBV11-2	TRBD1	CASSLIRGQGNTEAFF	TGTGCCAGCAGCTTAATCAGGGGGCAAGGGAACACTGAAGCTTTCTTT
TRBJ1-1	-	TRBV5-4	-	CASSPGRGGNTEAFF	TGTGCCAGCAGCCCTGGGCGGGGAGGGAACACTGAAGCTTTCTTT
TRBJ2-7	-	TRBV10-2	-	CASSAGGFYEQYF	TGCGCCAGCAGCGCCGGGGGATTCTACGAGCAGTACTTC
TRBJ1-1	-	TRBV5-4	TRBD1	CASSSGQGFGRRGTEAFF	TGTGCCAGCAGCTCCGGACAGGGTTTTGGCCGCCGGGGGACTGAAGCTTTCTTT
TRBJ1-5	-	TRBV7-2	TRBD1	CASTSQGGNQPQHF	TGTGCCAGCACCTCACAGGGGGGCAATCAGCCCCAGCATTTT
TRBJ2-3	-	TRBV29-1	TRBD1	CSVSFFRARGRADTQYF	TGCAGCGTGTCCTTTTTCCGGGCCAGGGGGCGCGCAGATACGCAGTATTTT
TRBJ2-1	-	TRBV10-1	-	CASSGRGNEQFF	TGCGCCAGCAGCGGGAGAGGCAATGAGCAGTTCTTC
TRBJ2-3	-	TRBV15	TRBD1	CATSRARDSGGTDTQYF	TGTGCCACCAGCAGAGCCAGGGACAGTGGTGGCACAGATACGCAGTATTTT
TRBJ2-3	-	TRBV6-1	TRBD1	CASSVRDRGSTDTQYF	TGTGCCAGCAGTGTACGGGACAGGGGGAGCACAGATACGCAGTATTTT
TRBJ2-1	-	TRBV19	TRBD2	CASSIDGRASGEQFF	TGTGCCAGTAGTATAGATGGCCGGGCTAGCGGTGAGCAGTTCTTC
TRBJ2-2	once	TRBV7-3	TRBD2	CASSLNAAGAGGELFF	TGTGCCAGCAGCTTAAATGCGGCGGGAGCGGGTGGGGAGCTGTTTTTT
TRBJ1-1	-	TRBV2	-	CASSEGGEAFF	TGTGCCAGCAGTGAAGGAGGGGAAGCTTTCTTT
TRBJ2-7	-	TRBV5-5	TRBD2	CASSLEATSVTYEQYF	TGTGCCAGCAGCTTGGAGGCGACTAGCGTCACCTACGAGCAGTACTTC
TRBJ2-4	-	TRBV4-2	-	CASSQDLAKNIQYF	TGTGCCAGCAGCCAAGATCTAGCCAAAAACATTCAGTACTTC
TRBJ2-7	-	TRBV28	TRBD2	CASSTSGHSYEQYF	TGTGCCAGCAGCACTAGCGGACATTCCTACGAGCAGTACTTC
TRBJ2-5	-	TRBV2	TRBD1	CASSSRTGEETQYF	TGTGCCAGCAGTAGCCGGACAGGGGAAGAGACCCAGTACTTC
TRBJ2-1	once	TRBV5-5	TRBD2	CASSSGLAGEQFF	TGTGCCAGCAGCTCCGGTCTAGCGGGAGAGCAGTTCTTC
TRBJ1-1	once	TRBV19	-	CASSIAGILLRNTEAFF	TGTGCCAGTAGTATAGCGGGGATCTTGCTTAGGAACACTGAAGCTTTCTTT